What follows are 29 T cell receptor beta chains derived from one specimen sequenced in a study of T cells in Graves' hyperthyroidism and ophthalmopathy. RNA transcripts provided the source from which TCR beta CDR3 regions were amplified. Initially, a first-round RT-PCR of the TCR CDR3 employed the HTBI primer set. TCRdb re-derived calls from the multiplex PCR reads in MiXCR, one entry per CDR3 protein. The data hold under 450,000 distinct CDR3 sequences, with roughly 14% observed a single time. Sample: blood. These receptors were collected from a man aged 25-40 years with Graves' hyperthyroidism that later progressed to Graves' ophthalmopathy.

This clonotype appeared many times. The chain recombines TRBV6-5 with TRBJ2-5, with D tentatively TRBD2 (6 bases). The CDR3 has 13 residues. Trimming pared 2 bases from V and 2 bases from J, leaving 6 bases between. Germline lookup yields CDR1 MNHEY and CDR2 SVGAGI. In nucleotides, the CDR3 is TGTGCCAGCAGTTACGGGGGGCAAGAGACCCAGTACTTC. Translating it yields CASSYGGQETQYF.

CDR3 protein: CASSPTTSGSYEQYF. The CDR3 DNA follows: TGCGCCAGCAGCCCAACGACTAGCGGCTCCTACGAGCAGTACTTC. This chain uses TRBV5-1 with TRBJ2-7; 9 bases line up with TRBD2. Germline assignment: CDR1 SGHRS and CDR2 YFSETQ. The ends lost 4 bases at V and 0 bases at J; junction bases unmatched: 5. The CDR3 is made up of 15 amino acids.

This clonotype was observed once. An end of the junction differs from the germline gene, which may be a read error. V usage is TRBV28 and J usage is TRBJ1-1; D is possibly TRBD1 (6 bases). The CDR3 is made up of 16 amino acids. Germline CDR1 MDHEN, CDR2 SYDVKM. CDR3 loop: CARSLLRGWGDTEAFF. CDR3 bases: TGTGCCAGGAGTTTACTCAGGGGCTGGGGGGACACTGAAGCTTTCTTT.

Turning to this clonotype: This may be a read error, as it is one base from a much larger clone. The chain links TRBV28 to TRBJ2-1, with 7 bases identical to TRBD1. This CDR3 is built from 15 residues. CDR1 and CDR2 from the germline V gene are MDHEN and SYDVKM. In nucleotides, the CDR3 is TGTGCCAGCAGTTTGTCAATTCCAGACAGGGATGAGCAGCTCTTC. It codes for CASSLSIPDRDEQLF. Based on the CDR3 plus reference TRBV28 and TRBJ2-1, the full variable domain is DVKVTQSSRYLVKRTGEKVFLECVQDMDHENMFWYRQDPGLGLRLIYFSYDVKMKEKGDIPEGYSVSREKKERFSLILESASTNQTSMYLCASSLSIPDRDEQLFGPGTRLTVL.

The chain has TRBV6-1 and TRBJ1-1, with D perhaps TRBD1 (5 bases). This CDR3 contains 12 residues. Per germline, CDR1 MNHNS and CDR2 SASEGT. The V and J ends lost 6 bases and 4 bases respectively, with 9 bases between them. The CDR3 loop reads CASSEGFTEAFF. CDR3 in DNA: TGTGCCAGCAGCGAGGGGTTCACTGAAGCTTTCTTT.

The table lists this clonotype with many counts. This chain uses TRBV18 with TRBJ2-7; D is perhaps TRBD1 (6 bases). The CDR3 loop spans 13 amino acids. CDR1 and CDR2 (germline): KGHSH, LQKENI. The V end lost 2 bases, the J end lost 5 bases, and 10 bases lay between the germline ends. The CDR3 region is CASSPTGQDEQYF. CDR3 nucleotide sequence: TGTGCCAGCTCACCAACAGGGCAGGACGAGCAGTACTTC.

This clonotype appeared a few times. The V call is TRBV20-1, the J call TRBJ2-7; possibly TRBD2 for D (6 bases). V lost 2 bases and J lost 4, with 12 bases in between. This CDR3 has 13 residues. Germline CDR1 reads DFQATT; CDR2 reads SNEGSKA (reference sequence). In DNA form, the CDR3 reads TGCAGTGCTAGATTGGGACTTGAGTACGAGCAGTACTTC. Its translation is CSARLGLEYEQYF.

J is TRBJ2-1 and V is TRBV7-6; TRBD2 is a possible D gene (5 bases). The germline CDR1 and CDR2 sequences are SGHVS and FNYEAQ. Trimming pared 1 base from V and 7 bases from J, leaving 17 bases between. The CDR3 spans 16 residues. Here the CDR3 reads CASSLGAGSSGNEQFF. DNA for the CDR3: TGTGCCAGCAGCTTAGGGGCTGGTTCTTCGGGGAATGAGCAGTTCTTC.

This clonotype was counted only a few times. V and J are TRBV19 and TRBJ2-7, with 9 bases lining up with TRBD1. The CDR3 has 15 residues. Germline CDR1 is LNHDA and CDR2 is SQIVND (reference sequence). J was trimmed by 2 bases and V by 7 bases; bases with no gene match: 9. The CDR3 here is CASTLGQGRTYEQYF. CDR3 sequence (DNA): TGTGCCAGTACCCTTGGACAGGGGCGAACCTACGAGCAGTACTTC.

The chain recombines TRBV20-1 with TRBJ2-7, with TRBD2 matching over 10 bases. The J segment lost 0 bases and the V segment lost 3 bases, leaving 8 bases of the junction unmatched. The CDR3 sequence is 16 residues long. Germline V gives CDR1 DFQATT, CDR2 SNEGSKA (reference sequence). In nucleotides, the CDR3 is TGCAGTGCTAGGGTTAGCGGGGGGAGAACCTCCTACGAGCAGTACTTC. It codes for CSARVSGGRTSYEQYF.

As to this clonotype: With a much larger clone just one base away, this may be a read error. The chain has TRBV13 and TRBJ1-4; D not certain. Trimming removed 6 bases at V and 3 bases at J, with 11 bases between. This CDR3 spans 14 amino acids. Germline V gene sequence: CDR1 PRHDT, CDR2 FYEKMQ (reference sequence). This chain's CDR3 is CASRATTSNEKLFF. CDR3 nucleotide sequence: TGTGCCAGCAGGGCCACGACATCTAATGAAAAACTGTTTTTT.

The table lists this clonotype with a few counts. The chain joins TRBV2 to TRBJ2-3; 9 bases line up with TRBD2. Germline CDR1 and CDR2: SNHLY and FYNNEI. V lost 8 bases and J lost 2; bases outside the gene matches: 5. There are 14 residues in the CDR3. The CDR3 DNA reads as TGTGCCAGCGGAGCTAGCGGGGTCACAGATACGCAGTATTTT. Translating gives CASGASGVTDTQYF.

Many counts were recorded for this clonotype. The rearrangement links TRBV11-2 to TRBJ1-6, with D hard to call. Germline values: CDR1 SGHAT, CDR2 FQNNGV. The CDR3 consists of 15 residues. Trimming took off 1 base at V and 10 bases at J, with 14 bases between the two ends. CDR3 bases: TGTGCCAGCAGCTTAGGAGCGCTGAGTGGGTCACCCCTCCACTTT. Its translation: CASSLGALSGSPLHF.

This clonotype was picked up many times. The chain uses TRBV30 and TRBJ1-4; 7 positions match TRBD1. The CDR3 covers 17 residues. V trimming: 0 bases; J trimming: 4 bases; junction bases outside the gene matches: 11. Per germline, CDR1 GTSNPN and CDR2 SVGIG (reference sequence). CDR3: CAWSVGDSATLNEKLFF. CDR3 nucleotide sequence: TGTGCCTGGAGTGTGGGGGACAGTGCGACCCTTAATGAAAAACTGTTTTTT.

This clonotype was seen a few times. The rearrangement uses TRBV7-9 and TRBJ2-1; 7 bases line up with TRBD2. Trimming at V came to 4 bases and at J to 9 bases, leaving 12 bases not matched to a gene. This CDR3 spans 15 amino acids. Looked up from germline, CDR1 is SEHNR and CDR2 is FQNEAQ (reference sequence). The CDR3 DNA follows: TGTGCCAGCAGCTCCAGGAGTGCTGGGGGGGGTGAGCAGTTCTTC. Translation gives CASSSRSAGGGEQFF.

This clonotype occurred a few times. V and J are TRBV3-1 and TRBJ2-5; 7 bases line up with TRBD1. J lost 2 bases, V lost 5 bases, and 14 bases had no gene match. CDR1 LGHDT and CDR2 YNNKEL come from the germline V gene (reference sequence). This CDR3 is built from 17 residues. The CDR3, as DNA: TGTGCCAGCAGCTCCCGTGTAGGGGGCGCCCTACAAGAGACCCAGTACTTC. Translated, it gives CASSSRVGGALQETQYF.

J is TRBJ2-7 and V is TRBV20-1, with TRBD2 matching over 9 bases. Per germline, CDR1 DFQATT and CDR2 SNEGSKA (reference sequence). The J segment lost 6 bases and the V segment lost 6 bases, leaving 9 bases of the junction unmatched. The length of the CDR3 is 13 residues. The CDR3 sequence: CSAWTSDFSEQYF. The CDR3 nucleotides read TGCAGTGCCTGGACTAGCGATTTCAGCGAGCAGTACTTC.

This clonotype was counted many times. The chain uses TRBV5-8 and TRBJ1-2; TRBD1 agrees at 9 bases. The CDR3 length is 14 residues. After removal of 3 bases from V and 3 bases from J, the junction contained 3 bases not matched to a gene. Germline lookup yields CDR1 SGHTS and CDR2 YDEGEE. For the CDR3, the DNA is TGTGCCAGCAGCTACAGGGGGCTGGACTATGGCTACACCTTC. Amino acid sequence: CASSYRGLDYGYTF.

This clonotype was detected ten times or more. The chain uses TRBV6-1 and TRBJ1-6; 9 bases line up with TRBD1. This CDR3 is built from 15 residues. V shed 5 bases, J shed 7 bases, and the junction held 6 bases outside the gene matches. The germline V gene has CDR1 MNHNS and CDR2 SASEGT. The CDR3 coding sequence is TGTGCCAGCAGTTTTACGACAGGGGGAAATTCACCCCTCCACTTT. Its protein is CASSFTTGGNSPLHF.

CDR3 coding DNA: TGTGCCAGCAGCTTGAATAGACAGGTATACAATGAGCAGTTCTTC. Translated: CASSLNRQVYNEQFF. The chain has TRBV5-5 and TRBJ2-1; a possible D gene is TRBD1 (6 bases). Deletions cut 1 base from V and 4 bases from J, with 12 bases between. The CDR3 runs to 15 residues. Germline CDR1 is SGHKS and CDR2 is YYEKEE (reference sequence).

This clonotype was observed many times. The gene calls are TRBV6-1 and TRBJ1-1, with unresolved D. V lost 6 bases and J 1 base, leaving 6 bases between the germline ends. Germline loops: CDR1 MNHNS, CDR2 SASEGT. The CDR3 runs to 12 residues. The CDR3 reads CASSIENTEAFF. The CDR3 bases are TGTGCCAGCAGCATAGAGAACACTGAAGCTTTCTTT.

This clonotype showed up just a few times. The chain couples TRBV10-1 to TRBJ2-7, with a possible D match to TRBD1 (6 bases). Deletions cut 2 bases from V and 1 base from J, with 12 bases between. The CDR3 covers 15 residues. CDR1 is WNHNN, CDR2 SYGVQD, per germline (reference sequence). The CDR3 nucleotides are TGCGCCAGCAGTGAGGGCAGGGGATGGTCCTACGAGCAGTACTTC. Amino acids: CASSEGRGWSYEQYF.

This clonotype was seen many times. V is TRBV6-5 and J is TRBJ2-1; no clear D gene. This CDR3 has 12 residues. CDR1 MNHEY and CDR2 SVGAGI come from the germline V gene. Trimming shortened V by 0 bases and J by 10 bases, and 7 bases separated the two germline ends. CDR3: CASSYSFREQFF. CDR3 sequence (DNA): TGTGCCAGCAGTTACTCTTTCCGGGAGCAGTTCTTC.

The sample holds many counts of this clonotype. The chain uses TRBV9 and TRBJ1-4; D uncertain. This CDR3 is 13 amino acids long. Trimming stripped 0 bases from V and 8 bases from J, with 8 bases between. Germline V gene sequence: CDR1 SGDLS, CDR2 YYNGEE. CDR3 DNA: TGTGCCAGCAGCGTAGAGGGTGGAGAAAAACTGTTTTTT. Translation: CASSVEGGEKLFF.

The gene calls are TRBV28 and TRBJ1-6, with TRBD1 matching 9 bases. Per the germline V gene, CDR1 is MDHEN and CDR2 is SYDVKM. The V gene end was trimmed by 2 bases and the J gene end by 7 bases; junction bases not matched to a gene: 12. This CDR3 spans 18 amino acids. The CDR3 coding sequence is TGTGCCAGCAGTTTAGCCGGGACAGGGTGGGGGAGGAATTCACCCCTCCACTTT. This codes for CASSLAGTGWGRNSPLHF.

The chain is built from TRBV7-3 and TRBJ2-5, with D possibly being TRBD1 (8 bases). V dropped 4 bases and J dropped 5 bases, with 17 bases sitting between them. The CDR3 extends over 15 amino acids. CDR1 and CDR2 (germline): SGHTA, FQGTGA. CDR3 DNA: TGTGCCAGCAGCTACACAGGGGGAGGGGTGGAGACCCAGTACTTC. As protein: CASSYTGGGVETQYF.

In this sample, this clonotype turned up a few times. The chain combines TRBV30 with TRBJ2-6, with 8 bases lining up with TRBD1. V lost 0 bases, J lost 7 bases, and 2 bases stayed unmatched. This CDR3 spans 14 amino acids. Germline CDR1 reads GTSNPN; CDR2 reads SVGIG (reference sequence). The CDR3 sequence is CAWSVDRGANVLTF. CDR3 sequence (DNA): TGTGCCTGGAGTGTCGACAGGGGAGCCAACGTCCTGACTTTC.

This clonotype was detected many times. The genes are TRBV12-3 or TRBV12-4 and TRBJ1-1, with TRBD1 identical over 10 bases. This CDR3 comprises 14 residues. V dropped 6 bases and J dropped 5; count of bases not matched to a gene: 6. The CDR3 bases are TGTGCCAGCAGCCCGGGACAGGGGTGGACTGAAGCTTTCTTT. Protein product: CASSPGQGWTEAFF.

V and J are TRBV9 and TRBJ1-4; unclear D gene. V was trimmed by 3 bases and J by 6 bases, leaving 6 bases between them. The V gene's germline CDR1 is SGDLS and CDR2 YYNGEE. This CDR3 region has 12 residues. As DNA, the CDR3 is TGTGCCAGCAGCGCCAGCGATGAAAAACTGTTTTTT. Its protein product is CASSASDEKLFF.